This T cell receptor beta chain is from a study of blood T cell repertoires in COVID-19 (dated by TCRdb to the early 2020s). About the full investigation: The collaborator samples originated in the United States, Italy and Spain and spanned the acute and convalescent phases of COVID-19. The prospective study material was composed of cDNA or gDNA derived from T cells, B-cell-depleted T cells, or PBMCs. Deeply sampled blood TCRbeta repertoires from subjects exposed to, actively infected with, or recovered from COVID-19 were included in the dataset. The repertoires were made available in a free public database intended to serve as a resource for research on the immune response to SARS-CoV-2. The samples were drawn from the first 160 participants of the ongoing ImmuneRACE study and from 1,254 subjects provided by 6 global collaborators. The sample metadata nearly always contained a de-identified subject ID, COVID-19 status, age in years and sex. Where HLA class I and class II types were available, the types were taken from metadata supplied by the sample provider, not from assay-based typing. Broad study findings and their caveats: The quantity of clinical and demographic metadata differed by source and by participant and was supplied without curation.

Collaborating institutions collected whole blood in K2EDTA tubes following their own protocols. For TCRbeta analysis, collaborators shipped samples in one of three forms: frozen whole blood, isolated PBMCs, or DNA extracted from either of those sample types. TCRbeta CDR3 regions were amplified from genomic DNA by means of the immunoSEQ Assay, a bias-controlled multiplex PCR. In the authors' own workflow: The number of nucleated cells in each sample was estimated by amplification of reference gene primers within the assay. To quantify the absolute abundance of each unique TCRbeta CDR3 rearrangement, sequence reads were collapsed and filtered. For each sample, productive Simpson clonality was calculated by taking the square root of Simpson's diversity index across productive rearrangements. The clones in this table, taken by TCRdb from immuneACCESS, are in-frame only. Not every clone is retained; where verified, under half of the shortfall comes from an unresolved V gene, and the cause of the rest is unknown. V and J calls and clone size come straight from that table; D and trimming were deduced from the DNA. The sample table holds 250,000 or so clones, of which 85% to 90% were seen once. Approximately 2.6% of the sample belongs to the ten largest clones.

Its CDR3 holds 17 amino acids, cysteine through phenylalanine. Only the CDR3 part of the read is kept: 51 bases, read in frame from the first base. CDR1 and CDR2 were assigned from the germline V gene as MGHDK and SYGVNS. Germline trimming: 2 bases from V, 5 bases from J; junction bases outside gene matches: 11. Concerning this clone itself: Its antigen remains undetermined. Nothing much larger sits one base from this clone, and base qualities are not available.

The chain is made from TRBV25-1 and TRBJ1-4; TRBD1 fits 7 bases in the junction. The material sequenced was peripheral blood. The TCR comes from a woman aged 55-70 years with acute or convalescent COVID-19. The DNA reads TGTGCCAGCAGTGAACGAGGAGGGGGCGTTGGGAATGAAAAACTGTTTTTT. Its protein product is CASSERGGGVGNEKLFF. Extended through the reference TRBV25-1 and TRBJ1-4 proteins, this CDR3 yields the full variable domain: EADIYQTPRYLVIGTGKKITLECSQTMGHDKMYWYQQDPGMELHLIHYSYGVNSTEKGDLSSESTVSRIRTEHFPLTLESARPSHTSQYLCASSERGGGVGNEKLFFGSGTQLSVL.